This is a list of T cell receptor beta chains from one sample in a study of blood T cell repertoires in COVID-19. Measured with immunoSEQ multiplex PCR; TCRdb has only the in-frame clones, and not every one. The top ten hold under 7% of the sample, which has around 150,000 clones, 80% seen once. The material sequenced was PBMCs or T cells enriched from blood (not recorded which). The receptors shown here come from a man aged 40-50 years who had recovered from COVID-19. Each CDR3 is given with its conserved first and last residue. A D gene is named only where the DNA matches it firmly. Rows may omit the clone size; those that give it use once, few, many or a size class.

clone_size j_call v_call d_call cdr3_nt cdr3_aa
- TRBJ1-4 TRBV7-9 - TGTGCCAGCAGCTCATACCGGGAACGTAATGAAAAACTGTTTTTT CASSSYRERNEKLFF
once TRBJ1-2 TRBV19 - TGTGCCAGTATCGGCGGGGCCCAAGCTAACTATGGCTACACCTTC CASIGGAQANYGYTF
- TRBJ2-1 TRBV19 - TGTGCCAGTAGTCCATACACTGAGGATGAGCAGTTCTTC CASSPYTEDEQFF
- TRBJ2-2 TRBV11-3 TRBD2 TGTGCCAGCAGCACGGGACTAGCGGTTACAACCGGGGAGCTGTTTTTT CASSTGLAVTTGELFF
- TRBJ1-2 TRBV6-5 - TGTGCCAGCCGAAACGGGGAGGGAGCAGGCTACACCTTC CASRNGEGAGYTF
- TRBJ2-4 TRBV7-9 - TGTGCCAGCAGGACGACGGGTAGGAGCGACATTCAGTACTTC CASRTTGRSDIQYF
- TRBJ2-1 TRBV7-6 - TGTGCCAGCAGCTTTGGGCGCGGGGGCCCCTTTAACAATGAGCAGTTCTTC CASSFGRGGPFNNEQFF
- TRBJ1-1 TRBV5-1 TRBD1 TGCGCCAGCAGCCCCCGGACAGGGGGCTGGGGCACTGAAGCTTTCTTT CASSPRTGGWGTEAFF
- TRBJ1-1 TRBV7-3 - TGTGCCAGCAGCTTAGACAGGAGCACTGAAGCTTTCTTT CASSLDRSTEAFF
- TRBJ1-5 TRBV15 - TGTGCCACCAGCAGAGAGTTGGCAGGGGATCAGCCCCAGCATTTT CATSRELAGDQPQHF
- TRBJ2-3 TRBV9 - TGTGCCAGCAGCGTGGGTGGCGGAAACACAGATACGCAGTATTTT CASSVGGGNTDTQYF
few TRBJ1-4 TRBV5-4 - TGTGCCAGCAGCTCCGGACGGCCACTGAGCGGCGGAAAACTGTTTTTT CASSSGRPLSGGKLFF
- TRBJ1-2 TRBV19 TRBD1 TGTGCCAGTAATACAGTGGACAGGGAAGTCGGCTACACCTTC CASNTVDREVGYTF
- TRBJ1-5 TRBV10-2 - TGCGCCAGCCAAAGACAGTCCAATCAGCCCCAGCATTTT CASQRQSNQPQHF
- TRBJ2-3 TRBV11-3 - TGTGCCAGCAGCTTAGAACCTTACGACTCACCAACAGATACGCAGTATTTT CASSLEPYDSPTDTQYF
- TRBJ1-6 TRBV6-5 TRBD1 TGTGCCAGCAGCACAGGGACAGGGAGTTCACCCCTCCACTTT CASSTGTGSSPLHF
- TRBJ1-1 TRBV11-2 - TGTGCCAGCAGCAGGGGGAACACTGAAGCTTTCTTT CASSRGNTEAFF
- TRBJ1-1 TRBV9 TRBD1 TGTGCCAGCAGCGGGGGACAGGGGTTTGAAGCTTTCTTT CASSGGQGFEAFF
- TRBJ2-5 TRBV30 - TGTGCCTGGAGCTTGCGGCCCCGGGAGACCCAGTACTTC CAWSLRPRETQYF
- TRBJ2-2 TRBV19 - TGTGCCAGTACCCCAACAGCAGGGCGCACCGGGGAGCTGTTTTTT CASTPTAGRTGELFF
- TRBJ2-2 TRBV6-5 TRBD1 TGTGCCAGCAGCCGGGACAGGCGCACCGGGGAGCTGTTTTTT CASSRDRRTGELFF
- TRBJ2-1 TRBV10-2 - TGCGCCAGCAGTAACAGGTACAATGAGCAGTTCTTC CASSNRYNEQFF
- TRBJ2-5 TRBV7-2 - TGTGCCAGCAGCTTACGGGTTCAAGAGACCCAGTACTTC CASSLRVQETQYF
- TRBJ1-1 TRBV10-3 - TGTGCCACACAGGGAACTGAAGCTTTCTTT CATQGTEAFF
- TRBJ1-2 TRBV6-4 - TGTGCCAGCAGTGAAGGGGCAGGACGCTACACCTTC CASSEGAGRYTF
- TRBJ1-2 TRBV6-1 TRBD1 TGTGCCAGCAGTGAACAGGGGGCGGTCGGCTACACCTTC CASSEQGAVGYTF